Presented here are 11 T cell receptor beta chains from one specimen sequenced in a study of T cells in Graves' hyperthyroidism and ophthalmopathy. Using RNA transcripts as the source, TCR beta CDR3 regions were amplified. Primed by the HTBI set, a first-round RT-PCR was run on the TCR CDR3. A single record per CDR3 protein comes from TCRdb applying MiXCR to the multiplex PCR reads. The table has approximately 200,000 distinct CDR3 sequences, 15% to 20% seen once. Sequenced material: blood. These TCRs come from a middle-aged man with Graves' hyperthyroidism.

This clonotype has at least ten counts. V is TRBV28 and J is TRBJ2-3; 9 bases match TRBD2. V lost 2 bases and J lost 0; bases outside the gene matches: 3. Per germline, CDR1 MDHEN and CDR2 SYDVKM. CDR3 length: 16 residues. CDR3 sequence reads: CASSLLAGLSTDTQYF. CDR3 nucleotides: TGTGCCAGCAGTTTACTAGCGGGGCTAAGCACAGATACGCAGTATTTT.

The chain links TRBV2 to TRBJ1-6, with D unclear. Trimming left V 5 bases short and J 0 bases short, with 14 bases between. This CDR3 region has 17 residues. The V gene's germline CDR1 is SNHLY and CDR2 FYNNEI. CDR3 DNA: TGTGCCAGCAGTTCCGGACCCGGTGGCTCCTATAATTCACCCCTCCACTTT. Translating gives CASSSGPGGSYNSPLHF. The variable domain in full, with the rest retrieved from reference TRBV2 and TRBJ1-6, is EPEVTQTPSHQVTQMGQEVILRCVPISNHLYFYWYRQILGQKVEFLVSFYNNEISEKSEIFDDQFSVERPDGSNFTLKIRSTKLEDSAMYFCASSSGPGGSYNSPLHFGNGTRLTVT.

The chain joins TRBV6-2 or TRBV6-3 to TRBJ2-4; D remains ambiguous. The CDR3 contains 16 residues. Germline values: CDR1 MNHEY, CDR2 SVGEGT. V was cut by 2 bases and J by 0 bases, with 11 bases left in between. The CDR3 sequence is CASSYAGPLAKNIQYF. The CDR3 DNA reads TGTGCCAGCAGTTACGCAGGCCCCCTAGCCAAAAACATTCAGTACTTC.

V gene TRBV11-2 combines with J gene TRBJ2-3; 12 bases are a match to TRBD2. The CDR3 runs to 18 residues. Trimming took 2 bases from V and 0 from J; bases not matched to a gene: 6. The germline CDR1 and CDR2 sequences are SGHAT and FQNNGV. The CDR3 protein is CASSLLTSGGISTDTQYF. In DNA, the CDR3 is TGTGCCAGCAGCTTACTCACTAGCGGGGGGATAAGCACAGATACGCAGTATTTT.

This clonotype was picked up many times. This chain uses TRBV28 with TRBJ1-2; no clear D gene. V was shortened by 5 bases and J by 3 bases, with 19 bases between the two germline ends. Germline lookup yields CDR1 MDHEN and CDR2 SYDVKM. The CDR3 runs 16 residues. DNA for the CDR3: TGTGCCAGCAGTCCCCCACTTGCTGCCAGAGACTATGGCTACACCTTC. This codes for CASSPPLAARDYGYTF.

This chain uses TRBV20-1 with TRBJ1-6; TRBD1 agrees at 8 bases. Germline-derived CDR1 and CDR2 are DFQATT and SNEGSKA (reference sequence). V dropped 0 bases and J dropped 9; count of bases not matched to a gene: 4. This CDR3 has 14 amino acids. The CDR3 is CSARERTGSSPLHF. The CDR3 DNA reads TGCAGTGCTAGAGAACGGACAGGGAGTTCACCCCTCCACTTT.

This clonotype has ten or more counts. This chain connects TRBV6-1 to TRBJ1-1; D gene unclear. Trimming removed 5 bases from V and 5 bases from J, with 15 bases in between. Per germline, CDR1 MNHNS and CDR2 SASEGT. This CDR3 region has 14 residues. The CDR3 protein is CASSYSAGRTEAFF. CDR3 in DNA: TGTGCCAGCAGTTACAGTGCGGGGAGGACTGAAGCTTTCTTT.

With regard to this clonotype: One junction end does not reproduce the germline sequence, and a read error may be involved. J is TRBJ2-2 and V is TRBV5-1; perhaps TRBD1 as D (6 bases). The CDR3 extends over 16 amino acids. The germline gives CDR1 SGHRS, CDR2 YFSETQ. CDR3 in DNA: TGCGCCAACAGCTTGGGAGCCCAGGGGTACACCGGGGAGCTGTTTTTT. It codes for CANSLGAQGYTGELFF.

This sequence joins TRBV10-3 and TRBJ1-5; 8 bases match TRBD1. This CDR3 is built from 16 residues. From germline, CDR1 is ENHRY and CDR2 SYGVKD. The trim removed 5 bases at V and 3 bases at J, leaving 9 bases unmatched. The DNA for the CDR3 is TGTGCCATCAGTAACCTTGGACAGGGAATCAATCAGCCCCAGCATTTT. It yields the protein CAISNLGQGINQPQHF.

This clonotype showed up many times. The gene calls are TRBV6-2 or TRBV6-3 and TRBJ2-7; 7 bases are shared with TRBD1. The ends lost 5 bases at V and 6 bases at J; junction bases unmatched: 10. The germline V gene encodes CDR1 MNHEY and CDR2 SVGEGT. The CDR3 length is 14 residues. CDR3 region: CASSAVTGLGEQYF. The CDR3 DNA reads as TGTGCCAGCAGTGCCGTGACAGGGTTGGGCGAGCAGTACTTC.

This clonotype was seen repeatedly, ten times or more. The chain has TRBV20-1 and TRBJ2-3, with D possibly being TRBD1 or TRBD2 (6 bases each). The V end lost 6 bases, the J end lost 2 bases, and 18 bases lay between the germline ends. The germline CDR1 and CDR2 sequences are DFQATT and SNEGSKA (reference sequence). The CDR3 contains 15 residues. CDR3 in DNA: TGCAGTGCCTCTTTTGGGGGGCCGGACACAGATACGCAGTATTTT. Translated: CSASFGGPDTDTQYF.